This entry is about one TCR beta chain. This specimen belongs to a study of blood T cell repertoires in COVID-19. Overall study: Sites in the United States, Italy and Spain provided acute and convalescent COVID-19 samples. T cells, B-cell-depleted T cells, or PBMCs supplied cDNA or gDNA.

Study processing details: Cell counts per sample came from amplifying reference gene primers. Sequencing used immunoSEQ multiplex PCR; TCRdb keeps in-frame clones, though not all of them. The D gene and trimming were derived from the DNA, and the V and J assignments and clone size from that table. The data contain about 220,000 clones, 80% of them singletons. The TCR originated in a woman aged 70-85 years with acute or convalescent COVID-19. Sequencing used peripheral blood.

CDR3 loop: CASSGGTGLRETQYF. CDR3 DNA: TGCGCCAGCAGTGGGGGGACAGGTTTGAGGGAGACCCAGTACTTC. This sequence joins TRBV10-2 and TRBJ2-5; the match to TRBD1 covers 8 bases. The CDR3 extends over 15 amino acids. Germline loops: CDR1 WSHSY, CDR2 SAAADI. Trimming at V came to 4 bases and at J to 5 bases, leaving 9 bases not matched to a gene.